The 18 T cell receptor beta chains listed next were all sequenced from one sample in a study of blood T cell repertoires in COVID-19. Assay used: immunoSEQ multiplex PCR; TCRdb lists only in-frame clones, some missing. The sample yields about 140,000 clones, 70% to 80% seen once. Sequencing input: peripheral blood. Receptors were obtained from a woman at least 80 years old with active or convalescent COVID-19.

The chain links TRBV30 to TRBJ1-5; D is unresolved. This CDR3 is 19 amino acids long. V lost 0 bases and J lost 0, with 21 bases in between. The germline CDR1 and CDR2 sequences are GTSNPN and SVGIG (reference sequence). The CDR3, as DNA: TGTGCCTGGAGTGTACGTTCGGAATTTAGGAGGTATAGCAATCAGCCCCAGCATTTT. Translated, it gives CAWSVRSEFRRYSNQPQHF. Variable domain in full (rest from reference TRBV30 and TRBJ1-5): SQTIHQWPATLVQPVGSPLSLECTVEGTSNPNLYWYRQAAGRGLQLLFYSVGIGQISSEVPQNLSASRPQDRQFILSSKKLLLSDSGFYLCAWSVRSEFRRYSNQPQHFGDGTRLSIL.

The chain employs TRBV6-2 or TRBV6-3 and TRBJ2-1; TRBD1 agrees at 7 bases. Germline trimming cut 6 bases from V and 4 bases from J; bases unmatched to any gene: 9. This CDR3 spans 15 amino acids. Germline CDR1 MNHEY, CDR2 SVGEGT. The DNA for the CDR3 is TGTGCCAGCAGCCCCCTAGGGGGCCCTTACAATGAGCAGTTCTTC. It translates to CASSPLGGPYNEQFF.

The chain carries TRBV5-6 and TRBJ2-3, with 7 bases identical to TRBD2. The junction had 4 bases not matched to a gene; V was cut back by 5 bases and J by 1 base. The CDR3 runs to 14 residues. Germline V lookup: CDR1 SGHDT, CDR2 YYEEEE. The CDR3 region is CASRERGGTDTQYF. The CDR3 DNA reads as TGTGCCAGCAGGGAACGGGGGGGCACAGATACGCAGTATTTT.

J is TRBJ1-5 and V is TRBV6-5, with D maybe TRBD1 (6 bases). Germline CDR1 and CDR2: MNHEY and SVGAGI. The CDR3 runs 13 residues. With 5 bases removed from V and 6 bases from J, the gap between germline ends came to 11 bases. The CDR3: CASSRQAGQPQHF. The CDR3 region has the DNA TGTGCCAGCAGTCGACAGGCGGGTCAGCCCCAGCATTTT.

Regarding this clone: Other DNA sequences in the sample encode the same CDR3. The chain carries TRBV12-3 or TRBV12-4 and TRBJ2-5; D gene unclear. Trimming took off 3 bases at V and 5 bases at J, with 4 bases between the two ends. CDR3 size: 11 residues. Written as DNA, the CDR3 is TGTGCCAGCAGTTTGCGCGAGACCCAGTACTTC. This translates into CASSLRETQYF.

The chain has TRBV11-1 and TRBJ1-3; D ambiguous. Trimming shortened V by 6 bases and J by 0 bases, and 15 bases separated the two germline ends. The V gene's germline CDR1 is SGHAT and CDR2 FQDESV (reference sequence). The CDR3 length is 16 residues. The CDR3 DNA reads as TGTGCCAGCAGATCCGTGGCTGACATCTCTGGAAACACCATATATTTT. It is translated as CASRSVADISGNTIYF.

This clone was recorded at least ten times. This chain links TRBV18 with TRBJ1-2; D remains unclear. Trimming took 6 bases from V and 1 from J, leaving 9 bases between them. The CDR3 is 13 amino acids. The germline V gene encodes CDR1 KGHSH and CDR2 LQKENI. The chain's CDR3 is CASSPDNNYGYTF. The DNA for the CDR3 is TGTGCCAGCTCCCCAGACAATAACTATGGCTACACCTTC.

The CDR3 sequence: CASSRGQETQYF. The CDR3 coding sequence is TGCGCCAGCAGCAGGGGCCAAGAGACCCAGTACTTC. This chain connects TRBV5-1 to TRBJ2-5; a weak D match, TRBD1 (5 bases). This CDR3 has 12 residues. V was shortened by 4 bases and J by 1 base, with 5 bases between the two germline ends. CDR1 is SGHRS and CDR2 is YFSETQ in the germline V gene. The full variable domain, its missing parts supplied by reference TRBV5-1 and TRBJ2-5, is KAGVTQTPRYLIKTRGQQVTLSCSPISGHRSVSWYQQTPGQGLQFLFEYFSETQRNKGNFPGRFSGRQFSNSRSEMNVSTLELGDSALYLCASSRGQETQYFGPGTRLLVL.

The chain carries TRBV24-1 and TRBJ2-2; 8 bases align to TRBD1. Germline V gene lookup returns CDR1 KGHDR and CDR2 SFDVKD. The CDR3 is made up of 17 amino acids. J gave up 4 bases and V 1 base, and 7 bases lay outside the gene matches. CDR3 DNA sequence: TGTGCCACCAGTGATTTCCGGCAGGGGGCTTTCACCGGGGAGCTGTTTTTT. Translating it yields CATSDFRQGAFTGELFF.

The V gene is TRBV19, the J gene TRBJ1-5; 9 bases line up with TRBD1. The V and J ends lost 5 bases and 4 bases, in that order; junction bases with no gene match: 9. This CDR3 has 16 residues. The V gene's germline CDR1 is LNHDA and CDR2 SQIVND (reference sequence). The CDR3 region is CASSAGDRDFNQPQHF. In DNA form, the CDR3 reads TGTGCCAGTAGTGCCGGGGACAGGGATTTTAATCAGCCCCAGCATTTT.

V usage is TRBV7-9 and J usage is TRBJ2-1; 8 bases agree with TRBD2. J lost 9 bases, V lost 6 bases, and 4 bases had no gene match. Germline V gives CDR1 SEHNR, CDR2 FQNEAQ (reference sequence). The CDR3 contains 12 residues. CDR3 amino acids: CASSWTSLEQFF. DNA for the CDR3: TGTGCCAGCAGTTGGACTAGCCTTGAGCAGTTCTTC.

The CDR3 spells CASIEGSGNTIYF. The CDR3 DNA is TGTGCCAGCATTGAGGGCTCTGGAAACACCATATATTTT. The rearrangement uses TRBV6-6 and TRBJ1-3; D unclear. CDR1 is MNHNY, CDR2 SVGAGI, per germline (reference sequence). The V gene lost 7 bases and the J gene lost 0 bases, with 7 bases spanning the gap. The CDR3 extends over 13 amino acids.

The chain couples TRBV30 to TRBJ2-5, with D possibly TRBD2 on 5 matching bases. V lost 2 bases, J lost 5 bases, and 18 bases lay in between. From germline, CDR1 is GTSNPN and CDR2 SVGIG (reference sequence). The CDR3 spans 15 residues. The DNA of the CDR3 is TGTGCCTGGAGTATGGCGGGCCAGTGGGGTGAGACCCAGTACTTC. This encodes CAWSMAGQWGETQYF.

The V and J genes are TRBV30 and TRBJ2-7; tentatively, D is TRBD2 (6 bases). Trimming shortened V by 0 bases and J by 12 bases, and 18 bases separated the two germline ends. The germline V gene encodes CDR1 GTSNPN and CDR2 SVGIG (reference sequence). This CDR3 contains 13 residues. CDR3 DNA sequence: TGTGCCTGGAGTGTACTAGGGGTTGCGGGGTTGTACTTC. This translates into CAWSVLGVAGLYF.

This rearrangement joins TRBV5-4 to TRBJ1-1, with D maybe TRBD1 (5 bases). The V gene lost 2 bases and the J gene lost 7 bases, with 15 bases spanning the gap. Germline CDR1 SGHNT, CDR2 YYREEE (reference sequence). The CDR3 has 14 amino acids. CDR3 residues: CASSLTQGLGEAFF. CDR3 in DNA: TGTGCCAGCAGCTTAACTCAGGGTCTCGGTGAAGCTTTCTTT.

This clone was counted a few times. The chain recombines TRBV3-1 (or the pseudogene TRBV3-2) with TRBJ2-1, with D possibly being TRBD1 (5 bases). This CDR3 contains 15 residues. The V end was cut by 6 bases, the J end by 9 bases, with 21 bases between. Per the germline V gene, CDR1 is LGHDT and CDR2 is YNNKEL (reference sequence). The DNA of the CDR3 is TGTGCCAGCAGTCCTAACCCGACCCAGGGTGGTGAGCAGTTCTTC. This translates into CASSPNPTQGGEQFF.

The chain is built from TRBV5-4 and TRBJ1-1; perhaps TRBD1 as D (5 bases). The CDR3 totals 14 residues. Germline V lookup: CDR1 SGHNT, CDR2 YYREEE (reference sequence). V was pared by 4 bases and J by 8 bases, with 18 bases between. CDR3 sequence: CASSNPPTATEAFF. CDR3 coding DNA: TGTGCCAGCAGCAACCCCCCGACAGCGACGGAAGCTTTCTTT.

J is TRBJ2-7 and V is TRBV4-1, with TRBD1 identical over 9 bases. This CDR3 region has 18 residues. Germline V gene data show CDR1 as MGHRA and CDR2 as YSYEKL. The ends lost 1 base at V and 5 bases at J; junction bases unmatched: 15. DNA of the CDR3: TGCGCCAGCAGCCAAGCTCTCGAACCCGGGACAGGGAGAAACGAGCAGTACTTC. Translated, it gives CASSQALEPGTGRNEQYF.